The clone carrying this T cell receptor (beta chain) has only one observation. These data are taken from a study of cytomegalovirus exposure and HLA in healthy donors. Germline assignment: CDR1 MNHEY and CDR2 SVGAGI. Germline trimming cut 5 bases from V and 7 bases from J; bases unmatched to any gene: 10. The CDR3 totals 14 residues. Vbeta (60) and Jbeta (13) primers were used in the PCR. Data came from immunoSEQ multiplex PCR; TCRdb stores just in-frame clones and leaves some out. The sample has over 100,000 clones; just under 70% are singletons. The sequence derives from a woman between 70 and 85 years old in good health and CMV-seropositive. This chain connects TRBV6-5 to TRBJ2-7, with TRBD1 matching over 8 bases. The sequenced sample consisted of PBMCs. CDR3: CASSPGTGLGEQYF. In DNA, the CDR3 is TGTGCCAGCAGTCCCGGGACAGGCTTGGGGGAGCAGTACTTC.